One and the same sample provided the 15 T cell receptor beta chains below, sequenced in a study of glioma-infiltrating T cells after dendritic cell vaccination. Time point reported: after dendritic cell vaccination, including at tumor progression/relapse. Libraries were prepared by immunoSEQ multiplex PCR; TCRdb keeps only in-frame clonotypes and omits some of them. This table has approximately 48,000 clones, about 91% appearing once. Sequencing was performed on blood, taken after dendritic cell vaccination. The receptor source for this set is a human donor with glioblastoma.

The rearrangement uses TRBV5-1 and TRBJ1-2; TRBD1 agrees at 9 bases. The CDR3 runs 15 residues. Per the germline V gene, CDR1 is SGHRS and CDR2 is YFSETQ. J lost 2 bases, V lost 7 bases, and 9 bases had no gene match. Here the CDR3 reads CASQGGDRVNYGYTF. CDR3 coding DNA: TGCGCCAGCCAAGGAGGGGACAGGGTCAACTATGGCTACACCTTC.

V gene TRBV7-9 combines with J gene TRBJ1-1; perhaps TRBD1 as D (6 bases). The CDR3 extends over 13 amino acids. V was clipped by 3 bases and J by 4 bases, with 9 bases between them. In germline, CDR1 is SEHNR, CDR2 FQNEAQ (reference sequence). CDR3 bases: TGTGCCAGCAGCTTTACACAGGGCACTGAAGCTTTCTTT. It specifies CASSFTQGTEAFF.

The CDR3 sequence is CASSYSGGLGETQYF. The DNA of the CDR3 is TGTGCCAGCAGTTACTCGGGAGGGTTGGGAGAGACCCAGTACTTC. The chain links TRBV6-5 to TRBJ2-5, with 7 bases lining up with TRBD2. The germline V gene encodes CDR1 MNHEY and CDR2 SVGAGI. J lost 4 bases, V lost 0 bases, and 5 bases had no gene match. The length of the CDR3 is 15 residues.

The CDR3 protein is CASSPAGTSYEQYF. The CDR3 DNA reads TGTGCCAGCAGCCCCGCCGGGACTAGCTACGAGCAGTACTTC. The gene calls are TRBV9 and TRBJ2-7, with 8 bases fitting TRBD2. V lost 4 bases, J lost 3 bases, and 6 bases stayed unmatched. The germline CDR1 and CDR2 sequences are SGDLS and YYNGEE. The length of the CDR3 is 14 residues.

This clone occurred a few times. The V gene is TRBV28, the J gene TRBJ2-5; D uncertain. The CDR3 has 12 amino acids. Germline V gives CDR1 MDHEN, CDR2 SYDVKM. V dropped 3 bases and J dropped 4 bases, with 6 bases sitting between them. The CDR3 sequence: CASSFVLETQYF. The CDR3 DNA follows: TGTGCCAGCAGTTTCGTTCTAGAGACCCAGTACTTC.

The chain links TRBV5-1 to TRBJ1-4; D not resolved. V dropped 0 bases and J dropped 0 bases, with 15 bases sitting between them. This CDR3 is built from 18 residues. Germline assignment: CDR1 SGHRS and CDR2 YFSETQ. The CDR3 DNA reads TGCGCCAGCAGCTTGGCGGCAGCGAGTATCGCAACTAATGAAAAACTGTTTTTT. Translated: CASSLAAASIATNEKLFF. The whole variable domain, remainder taken from reference TRBV5-1 and TRBJ1-4, is KAGVTQTPRYLIKTRGQQVTLSCSPISGHRSVSWYQQTPGQGLQFLFEYFSETQRNKGNFPGRFSGRQFSNSRSEMNVSTLELGDSALYLCASSLAAASIATNEKLFFGSGTQLSVL.

The chain carries TRBV28 and TRBJ2-5, with 15 bases identical to TRBD2. V shed 5 bases and J 3 bases; nucleotides not matched to a gene: 7. Per germline, CDR1 MDHEN and CDR2 SYDVKM. The CDR3 runs 17 residues. CDR3 nucleotide sequence: TGTGCCAGCAGTCTCCCCGGACTAGCGGGGGGGGAAGAGACCCAGTACTTC. This gives the protein CASSLPGLAGGEETQYF.

This clone was detected only once. The chain has TRBV28 and TRBJ2-7, with TRBD1 identical over 7 bases. CDR1 is MDHEN, CDR2 SYDVKM, per germline. The CDR3 has 14 amino acids. The V segment lost 6 bases and the J segment 3 bases; nucleotides outside the gene matches: 8. CDR3 sequence: CASSITGDSYEQYF. The CDR3 DNA is TGTGCCAGCAGCATTACAGGGGATAGCTACGAGCAGTACTTC.

The gene calls are TRBV7-9 and TRBJ1-1, with 8 bases matching TRBD1. The germline gives CDR1 SEHNR, CDR2 FQNEAQ (reference sequence). J was trimmed by 4 bases and V by 6 bases; bases with no gene match: 4. The CDR3 loop spans 13 amino acids. The CDR3 here is CASSRQGSTEAFF. The CDR3 DNA reads TGTGCCAGCAGTAGACAGGGGAGCACTGAAGCTTTCTTT.

The rearrangement links TRBV9 to TRBJ2-7; 11 nucleotides agree with TRBD2. This CDR3 is built from 18 residues. Germline trimming cut 4 bases from V and 3 bases from J; bases unmatched to any gene: 15. Germline CDR1 reads SGDLS; CDR2 reads YYNGEE. CDR3 residues: CASSPPAGSSGRFYEQYF. The CDR3 DNA reads as TGTGCCAGCAGCCCCCCCGCGGGGTCTAGCGGGAGGTTCTACGAGCAGTACTTC.

CDR3 coding DNA: TGTGCCAGCAGCCATTGGGCTAGCGGGGGTCCATACGAGCAGTACTTC. Protein product: CASSHWASGGPYEQYF. The rearrangement joins TRBV7-2 to TRBJ2-7; 10 positions match TRBD2. J lost 4 bases, V lost 5 bases, and 11 bases had no gene match. The length of the CDR3 is 16 residues. The germline V gene encodes CDR1 SGHTA and CDR2 FQGNSA.

The chain recombines TRBV7-9 with TRBJ1-1; D unclear. V dropped 1 base and J dropped 11 bases, with 20 bases sitting between them. This CDR3 has 15 residues. Germline lookup yields CDR1 SEHNR and CDR2 FQNEAQ (reference sequence). In DNA form, the CDR3 reads TGTGCCAGCAGCTTAGATGGTTCAACTTCCGTGGGCGCTTTCTTT. Encoded protein: CASSLDGSTSVGAFF.

The chain has TRBV27 and TRBJ2-3; 16 bases align to TRBD2. V lost 5 bases to trimming and J lost 1 base; unmatched junction nucleotides: 3. CDR3 length: 17 residues. Germline CDR1 is MNHEY and CDR2 is SMNVEV (reference sequence). CDR3 region: CASSQGTSGRGTDTQYF. CDR3 DNA: TGTGCCAGCAGTCAGGGGACTAGCGGGAGGGGCACAGATACGCAGTATTTT.

A note on this clone: One end of the junction does not line up with germline, which may come from a read error. The rearrangement uses TRBV4-2 and TRBJ1-2, with a tentative D call TRBD1 (5 bases). The CDR3 extends over 14 amino acids. The V gene's germline CDR1 is LGHNA and CDR2 YNFKEQ. As DNA, the CDR3 is TGTGCCAGCGCCAGGAACCTAGACAGCTATGGCTACATCTTC. Translated: CASARNLDSYGYIF.

The chain recombines TRBV6-1 with TRBJ2-5; 9 bases are shared with TRBD2. Germline-derived CDR1 and CDR2 are MNHNS and SASEGT. The CDR3 extends over 15 amino acids. The trim removed 7 bases at V and 1 base at J, leaving 7 bases unmatched. The CDR3 DNA sequence: TGTGCCAGCACCCAAGGCGGGAGGGCCCAAGAGACCCAGTACTTC. It specifies CASTQGGRAQETQYF.